This TCR beta chain was captured by sequencing in a study of T cell responses to AZD1222 COVID-19 vaccine. Findings and limits, study-wide: The study found vaccine-associated CD4 TCRs spanning spike, dominant at 160-218 and 743-854. Baseline seropositives among AZD1222 recipients totaled only 5 to 7.

The V and J ends lost 3 bases and 2 bases respectively, with 3 bases between them. The CDR3 totals 12 residues. A note on this clone: Its antigen is undetermined.

The assay was immunoSEQ multiplex PCR, and TCRdb's table has in-frame clones only and misses some. The table has about 140,000 clones, roughly nine tenths seen once. The V and J genes are TRBV12-3 or TRBV12-4 and TRBJ2-3; D is unresolved. The receptor's source is an adult who received the MenACWY meningococcal vaccine as a control. This material consisted of peripheral blood, taken 28 days after the second dose of the MenACWY control vaccine. The CDR3: CASSFNTDTQYF. DNA of the CDR3: TGTGCCAGCAGTTTTAACACAGATACGCAGTATTTT.